Listed below are T cell receptor beta chains from one sample, sequenced in a study of blood T cells in healthy people across ages. One entry per CDR3 protein, called by TCRdb with MiXCR from the 5' RACE reads. This table has roughly 1.4 million distinct CDR3 sequences, roughly 59% appearing once. The sequencing input was blood. All receptors derive from a man aged 18-30 years in good health. Each CDR3 is given with its conserved first and last residue. D genes are given only for firm matches. A row's size may be missing; if present it is once, few, many or a size class.

V	D	J	size	CDR3	DNA
TRBV12-3/TRBV12-4	NA	TRBJ1-1	NA	CASSRGGGEAFF	TGTGCCAGCAGCAGAGGGGGGGGTGAAGCTTTCTTT
TRBV5-4	NA	TRBJ2-1	NA	CASSLFGASYNEQFF	TGTGCCAGCAGCTTGTTTGGGGCCTCCTACAATGAGCAGTTCTTC
TRBV6-2/TRBV6-3	TRBD1	TRBJ2-7	few	CASKNSGQVGGEQYF	TGTGCCAGCAAGAACTCCGGACAGGTGGGCGGCGAGCAGTACTTC
TRBV5-1	TRBD1	TRBJ2-3	few	CASSSQGAPAGWSTDTQYF	TGCGCCAGCAGTTCCCAGGGGGCGCCCGCGGGGTGGAGCACAGATACGCAGTATTTT
TRBV9	NA	TRBJ2-1	NA	CASSASSYNEQFF	TGTGCCAGCAGCGCGAGCTCCTACAATGAGCAGTTCTTC
TRBV12-3/TRBV12-4	NA	TRBJ2-1	NA	CASSSQVGNEQFF	TGTGCCAGCAGTTCCCAGGTAGGGAACGAGCAGTTCTTC
TRBV29-1	NA	TRBJ2-7	NA	CSVEDRTGYEQYF	TGCAGCGTTGAAGACCGAACCGGCTACGAGCAGTACTTC
TRBV27	TRBD2	TRBJ2-5	NA	CASSLALALYNEQYF	TGTGCCAGCAGTTTAGCACTAGCGTTATACAATGAGCAGTACTTC
TRBV4-2	NA	TRBJ2-3	once	CASSGAVWGRGSTDTQYF	TGTGCCAGCTCCGGAGCGGTTTGGGGGCGGGGGAGCACAGATACGCAGTATTTT
TRBV20-1	NA	TRBJ2-3	NA	CSASQRDTQYF	TGCAGTGCGTCCCAACGGGATACGCAGTATTTT
TRBV21-1	NA	TRBJ1-1	NA	CASSKGGQGASSRTEAFF	TGTGCCAGCAGCAAAGGGGGACAGGGGGCTTCCTCCCGCACTGAAGCTTTCTTT
TRBV2	NA	TRBJ1-2	NA	CASVGGLNLYGYTF	TGTGCCAGCGTTGGGGGTTTGAATCTCTATGGCTACACCTTC
TRBV6-6	TRBD1	TRBJ1-2	NA	CASSLTGGMDGYTF	TGTGCCAGCAGCCTGACAGGGGGCATGGATGGCTACACCTTC
TRBV20-1	TRBD2	TRBJ2-4	few	CSAISGVNQYF	TGCAGTGCCATCAGCGGGGTGAATCAGTACTTC
TRBV20-1	TRBD2	TRBJ2-1	once	CSARELAGVGEQFF	TGCAGTGCTAGAGAACTAGCGGGAGTGGGTGAGCAGTTCTTC